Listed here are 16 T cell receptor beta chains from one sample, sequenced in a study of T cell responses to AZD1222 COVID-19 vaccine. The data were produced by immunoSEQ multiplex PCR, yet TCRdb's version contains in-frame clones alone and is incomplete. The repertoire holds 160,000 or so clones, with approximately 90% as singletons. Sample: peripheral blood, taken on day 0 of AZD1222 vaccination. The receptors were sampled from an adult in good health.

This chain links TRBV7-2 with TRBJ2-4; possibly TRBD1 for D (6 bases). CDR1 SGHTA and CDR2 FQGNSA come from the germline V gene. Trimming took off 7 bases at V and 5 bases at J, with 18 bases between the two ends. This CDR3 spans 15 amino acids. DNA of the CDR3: TGTGCCAGCAAGCGACAGGAGCTATTCCAAAACATTCAGTACTTC. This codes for CASKRQELFQNIQYF.

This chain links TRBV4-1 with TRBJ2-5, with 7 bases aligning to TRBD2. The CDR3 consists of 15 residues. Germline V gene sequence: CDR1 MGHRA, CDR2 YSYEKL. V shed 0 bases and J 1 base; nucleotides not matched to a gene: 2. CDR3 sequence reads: CASSQESGTQETQYF. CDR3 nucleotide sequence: TGCGCCAGCAGCCAAGAAAGCGGGACCCAAGAGACCCAGTACTTC.

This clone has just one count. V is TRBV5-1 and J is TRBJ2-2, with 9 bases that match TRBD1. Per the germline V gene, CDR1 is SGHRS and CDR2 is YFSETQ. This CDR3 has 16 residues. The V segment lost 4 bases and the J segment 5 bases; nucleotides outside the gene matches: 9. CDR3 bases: TGCGCCAGCAGCGAACCGGGGACAGGGCGGACCGGGGAGCTGTTTTTT. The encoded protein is CASSEPGTGRTGELFF.

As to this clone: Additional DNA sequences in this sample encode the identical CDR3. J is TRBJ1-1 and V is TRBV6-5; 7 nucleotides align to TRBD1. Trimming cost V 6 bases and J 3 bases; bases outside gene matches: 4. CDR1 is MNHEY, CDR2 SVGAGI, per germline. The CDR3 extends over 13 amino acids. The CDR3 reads CASRVTGDTEAFF. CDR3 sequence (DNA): TGTGCCAGCAGAGTTACAGGGGACACTGAAGCTTTCTTT.

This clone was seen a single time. CDR3 loop: CASSFGQGGSYEQYF. Written as DNA, the CDR3 is TGTGCCAGCAGCTTCGGACAGGGTGGGTCCTACGAGCAGTACTTC. The gene calls are TRBV6-5 and TRBJ2-7; 8 nucleotides align to TRBD1. The germline V gene has CDR1 MNHEY and CDR2 SVGAGI. The CDR3 runs to 15 residues. Trimming removed 6 bases from V and 1 base from J; junction bases left unmatched: 8.

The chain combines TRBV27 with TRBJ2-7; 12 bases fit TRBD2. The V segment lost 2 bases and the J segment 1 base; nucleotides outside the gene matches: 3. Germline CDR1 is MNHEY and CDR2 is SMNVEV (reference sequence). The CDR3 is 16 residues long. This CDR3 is CASSLRTSGRSYEQYF. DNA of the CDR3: TGTGCCAGCAGTTTACGAACTAGCGGGAGGTCCTACGAGCAGTACTTC.

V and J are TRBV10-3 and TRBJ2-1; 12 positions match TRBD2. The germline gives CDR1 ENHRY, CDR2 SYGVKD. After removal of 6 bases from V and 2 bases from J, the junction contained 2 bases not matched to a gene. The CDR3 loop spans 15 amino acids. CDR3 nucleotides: TGTGCCATCAGCCTAGCGGGAGGGCCCTACAATGAGCAGTTCTTC. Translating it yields CAISLAGGPYNEQFF.

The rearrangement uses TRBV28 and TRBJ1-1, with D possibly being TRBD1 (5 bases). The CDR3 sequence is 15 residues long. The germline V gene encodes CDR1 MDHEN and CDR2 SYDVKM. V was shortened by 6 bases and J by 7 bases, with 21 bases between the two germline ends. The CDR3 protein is CASSLADRGVGEAFF. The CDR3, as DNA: TGTGCCAGCAGCTTGGCCGACAGAGGGGTGGGTGAAGCTTTCTTT.

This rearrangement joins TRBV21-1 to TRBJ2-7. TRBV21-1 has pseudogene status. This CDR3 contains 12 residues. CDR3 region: CASSKGVYEQYF. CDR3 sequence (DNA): TGTGCCAGCAGCAAGGGGGTTTACGAGCAGTACTTC.

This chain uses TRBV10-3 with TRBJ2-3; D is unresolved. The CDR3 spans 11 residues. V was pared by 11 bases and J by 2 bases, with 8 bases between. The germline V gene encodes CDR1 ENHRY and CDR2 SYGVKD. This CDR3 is CASQYTDTQYF. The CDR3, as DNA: TGTGCCTCCCAATACACAGATACGCAGTATTTT.

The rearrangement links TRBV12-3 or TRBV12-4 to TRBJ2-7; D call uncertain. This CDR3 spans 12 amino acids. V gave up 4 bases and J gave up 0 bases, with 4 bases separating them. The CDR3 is CASSWNSYEQYF. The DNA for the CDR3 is TGTGCCAGCAGTTGGAACTCCTACGAGCAGTACTTC.

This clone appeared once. CDR3 residues: CASSFGTGNTEAFF. DNA for the CDR3: TGTGCCAGCAGCTTCGGGACAGGGAACACTGAAGCTTTCTTT. This chain uses TRBV5-6 with TRBJ1-1; 8 bases align to TRBD1. This CDR3 is built from 14 residues. CDR1 and CDR2 from the germline V gene are SGHDT and YYEEEE. Unmatched junction bases numbered 1, after V lost 2 bases and J lost 1 base. The variable domain in full, with the rest retrieved from reference TRBV5-6 and TRBJ1-1, is DAGVTQSPTHLIKTRGQQVTLRCSPKSGHDTVSWYQQALGQGPQFIFQYYEEEERQRGNFPDRFSGHQFPNYSSELNVNALLLGDSALYLCASSFGTGNTEAFFGQGTRLTVV.

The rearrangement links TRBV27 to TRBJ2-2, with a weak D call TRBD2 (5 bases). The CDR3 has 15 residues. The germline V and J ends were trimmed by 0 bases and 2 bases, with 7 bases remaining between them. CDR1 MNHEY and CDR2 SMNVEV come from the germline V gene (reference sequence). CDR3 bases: TGTGCCAGCAGTTTATCAGGGAGTAACACCGGGGAGCTGTTTTTT. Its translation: CASSLSGSNTGELFF.

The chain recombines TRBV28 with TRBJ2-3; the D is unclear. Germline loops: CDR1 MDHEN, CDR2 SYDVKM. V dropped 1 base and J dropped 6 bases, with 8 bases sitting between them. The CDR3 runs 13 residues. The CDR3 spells CASSLSPWDTQYF. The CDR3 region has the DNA TGTGCCAGCAGTTTATCGCCGTGGGATACGCAGTATTTT. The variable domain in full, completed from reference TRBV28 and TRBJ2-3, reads DVKVTQSSRYLVKRTGEKVFLECVQDMDHENMFWYRQDPGLGLRLIYFSYDVKMKEKGDIPEGYSVSREKKERFSLILESASTNQTSMYLCASSLSPWDTQYFGPGTRLTVL.

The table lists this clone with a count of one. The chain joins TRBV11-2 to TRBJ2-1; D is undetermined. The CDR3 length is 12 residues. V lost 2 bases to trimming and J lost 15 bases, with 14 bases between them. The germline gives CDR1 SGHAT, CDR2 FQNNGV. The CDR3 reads CASSLLSRRPFF. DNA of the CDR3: TGTGCCAGCAGCTTACTTAGCCGCAGACCGTTCTTC.

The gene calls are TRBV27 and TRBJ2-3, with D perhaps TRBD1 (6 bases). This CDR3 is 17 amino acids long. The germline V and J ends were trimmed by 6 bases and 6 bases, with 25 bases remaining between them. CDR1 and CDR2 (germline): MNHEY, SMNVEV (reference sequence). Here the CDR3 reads CASSLKYRDTSGDTQYF. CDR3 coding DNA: TGTGCCAGCAGCTTAAAGTACCGGGACACCTCGGGGGATACGCAGTATTTT.